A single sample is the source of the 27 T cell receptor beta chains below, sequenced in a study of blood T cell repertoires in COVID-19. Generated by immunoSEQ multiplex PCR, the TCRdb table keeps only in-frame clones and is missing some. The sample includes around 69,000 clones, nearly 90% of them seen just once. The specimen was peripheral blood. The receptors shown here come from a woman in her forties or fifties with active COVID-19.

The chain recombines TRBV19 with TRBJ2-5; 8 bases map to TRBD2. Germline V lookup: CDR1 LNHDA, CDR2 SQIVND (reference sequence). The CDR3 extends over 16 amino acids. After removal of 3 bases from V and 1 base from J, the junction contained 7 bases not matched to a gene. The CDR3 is CASSIGGSGAQETQYF. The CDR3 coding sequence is TGTGCCAGTAGTATCGGAGGTAGCGGGGCCCAAGAGACCCAGTACTTC. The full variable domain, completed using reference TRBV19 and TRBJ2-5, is DGGITQSPKYLFRKEGQNVTLSCEQNLNHDAMYWYRQDPGQGLRLIYYSQIVNDFQKGDIAEGYSVSREKKESFPLTVTSAQKNPTAFYLCASSIGGSGAQETQYFGPGTRLLVL.

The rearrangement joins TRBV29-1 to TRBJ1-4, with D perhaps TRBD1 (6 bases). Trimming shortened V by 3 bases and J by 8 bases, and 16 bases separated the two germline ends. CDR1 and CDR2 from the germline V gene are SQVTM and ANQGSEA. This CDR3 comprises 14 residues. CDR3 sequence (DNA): TGCAGCGTTGATATAGCAGGCAGGGGAGAAAAACTGTTTTTT. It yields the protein CSVDIAGRGEKLFF. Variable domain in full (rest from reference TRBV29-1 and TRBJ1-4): SAVISQKPSRDICQRGTSLTIQCQVDSQVTMMFWYRQQPGQSLTLIATANQGSEATYESGFVIDKFPISRPNLTFSTLTVSNMSPEDSSIYLCSVDIAGRGEKLFFGSGTQLSVL.

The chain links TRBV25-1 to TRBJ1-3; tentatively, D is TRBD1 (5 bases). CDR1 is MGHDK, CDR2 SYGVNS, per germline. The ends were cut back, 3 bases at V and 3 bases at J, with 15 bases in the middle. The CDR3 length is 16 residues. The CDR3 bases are TGTGCCAGCAGTGAGGGTAAACAGGTCCTTGGAAACACCATATATTTT. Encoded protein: CASSEGKQVLGNTIYF.

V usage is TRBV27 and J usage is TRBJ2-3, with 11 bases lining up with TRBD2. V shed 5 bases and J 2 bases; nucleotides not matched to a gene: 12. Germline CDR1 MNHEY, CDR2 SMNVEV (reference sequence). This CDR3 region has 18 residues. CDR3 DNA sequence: TGTGCCAGCAGTCCACCCACCCCGACTAGCGGGATCACAGATACGCAGTATTTT. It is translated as CASSPPTPTSGITDTQYF.

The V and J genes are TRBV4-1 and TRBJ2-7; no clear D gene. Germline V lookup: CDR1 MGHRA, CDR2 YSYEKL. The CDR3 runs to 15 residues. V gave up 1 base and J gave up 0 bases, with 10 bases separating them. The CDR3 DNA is TGCGCCAGCAGCCAAGTGGTGGTGAGCTCCTACGAGCAGTACTTC. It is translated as CASSQVVVSSYEQYF.

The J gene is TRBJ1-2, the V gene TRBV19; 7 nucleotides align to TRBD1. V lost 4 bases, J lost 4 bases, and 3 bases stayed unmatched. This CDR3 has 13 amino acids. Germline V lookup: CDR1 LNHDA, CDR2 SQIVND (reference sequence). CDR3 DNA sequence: TGTGCCAGTAGTAACAGGGGAAGCTATGGCTACACCTTC. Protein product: CASSNRGSYGYTF. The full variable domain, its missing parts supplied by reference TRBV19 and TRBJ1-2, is DGGITQSPKYLFRKEGQNVTLSCEQNLNHDAMYWYRQDPGQGLRLIYYSQIVNDFQKGDIAEGYSVSREKKESFPLTVTSAQKNPTAFYLCASSNRGSYGYTFGSGTRLTVV.

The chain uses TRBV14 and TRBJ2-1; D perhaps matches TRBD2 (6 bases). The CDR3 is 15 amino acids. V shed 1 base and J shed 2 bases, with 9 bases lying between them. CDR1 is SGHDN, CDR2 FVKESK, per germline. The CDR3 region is CASSQVTGAYNEQFF. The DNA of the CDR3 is TGTGCCAGCAGCCAAGTGACGGGAGCCTACAATGAGCAGTTCTTC.

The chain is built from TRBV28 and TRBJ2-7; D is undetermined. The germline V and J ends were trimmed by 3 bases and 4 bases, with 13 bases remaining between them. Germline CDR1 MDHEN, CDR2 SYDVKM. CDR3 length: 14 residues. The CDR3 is CASSFPPASYEQYF. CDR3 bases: TGTGCCAGCAGTTTTCCCCCCGCCAGTTACGAGCAGTACTTC.

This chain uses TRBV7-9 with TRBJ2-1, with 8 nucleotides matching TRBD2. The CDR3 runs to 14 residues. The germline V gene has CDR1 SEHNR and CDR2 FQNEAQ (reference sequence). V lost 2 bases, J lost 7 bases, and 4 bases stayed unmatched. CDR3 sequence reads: CASSLTLAGNEQFF. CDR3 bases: TGTGCCAGCAGCTTAACGTTAGCGGGAAATGAGCAGTTCTTC. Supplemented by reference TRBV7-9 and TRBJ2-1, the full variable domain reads DTGVSQNPRHKITKRGQNVTFRCDPISEHNRLYWYRQTLGQGPEFLTYFQNEAQLEKSRLLSDRFSAERPKGSFSTLEIQRTEQGDSAMYLCASSLTLAGNEQFFGPGTRLTVL.

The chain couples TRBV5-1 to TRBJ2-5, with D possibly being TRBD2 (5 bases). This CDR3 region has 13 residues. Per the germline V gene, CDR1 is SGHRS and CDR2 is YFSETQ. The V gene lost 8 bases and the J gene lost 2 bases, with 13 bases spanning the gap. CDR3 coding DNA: TGCGCCAGTTCCGACTCGGGACAAGAGACCCAGTACTTC. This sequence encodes CASSDSGQETQYF.

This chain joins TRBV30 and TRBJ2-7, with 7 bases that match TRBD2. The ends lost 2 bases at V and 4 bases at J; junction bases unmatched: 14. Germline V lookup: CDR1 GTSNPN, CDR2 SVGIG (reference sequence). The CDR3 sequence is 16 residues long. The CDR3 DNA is TGTGCCTGGAGTCTTGCCGGGGGGTTCGGGATATACGAGCAGTACTTC. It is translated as CAWSLAGGFGIYEQYF. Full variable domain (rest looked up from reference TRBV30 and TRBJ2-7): SQTIHQWPATLVQPVGSPLSLECTVEGTSNPNLYWYRQAAGRGLQLLFYSVGIGQISSEVPQNLSASRPQDRQFILSSKKLLLSDSGFYLCAWSLAGGFGIYEQYFGPGTRLTVT.

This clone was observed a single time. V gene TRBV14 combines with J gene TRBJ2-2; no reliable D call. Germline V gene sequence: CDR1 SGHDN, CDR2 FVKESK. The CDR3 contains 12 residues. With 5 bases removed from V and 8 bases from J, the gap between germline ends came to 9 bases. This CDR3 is CASSYSVGELFF. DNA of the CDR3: TGTGCCAGCAGCTACTCCGTGGGGGAGCTGTTTTTT.

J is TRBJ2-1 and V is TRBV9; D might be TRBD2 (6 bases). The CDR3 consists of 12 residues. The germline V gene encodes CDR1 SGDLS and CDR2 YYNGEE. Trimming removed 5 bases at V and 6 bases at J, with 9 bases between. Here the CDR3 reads CASSDGSNEQFF. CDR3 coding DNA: TGTGCCAGCAGTGACGGGAGCAATGAGCAGTTCTTC.

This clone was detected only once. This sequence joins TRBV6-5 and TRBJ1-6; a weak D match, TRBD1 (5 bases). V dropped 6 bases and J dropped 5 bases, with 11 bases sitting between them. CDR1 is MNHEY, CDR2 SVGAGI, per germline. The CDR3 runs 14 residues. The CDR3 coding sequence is TGTGCCAGCAGCCCCCCGGGGGATAATTCACCCCTCCACTTT. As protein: CASSPPGDNSPLHF.

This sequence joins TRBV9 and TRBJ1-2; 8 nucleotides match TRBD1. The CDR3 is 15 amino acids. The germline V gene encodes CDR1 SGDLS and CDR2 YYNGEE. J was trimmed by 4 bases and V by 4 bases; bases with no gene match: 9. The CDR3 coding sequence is TGTGCCAGCAGCCCAACAGGGGGTATTGGCTATGGCTACACCTTC. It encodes CASSPTGGIGYGYTF.

CDR3 DNA sequence: TGTGCCAGCAGTGATCGGGGTTCGAACACTGAAGCTTTCTTT. It is translated as CASSDRGSNTEAFF. The V and J genes are TRBV2 and TRBJ1-1; D uncertain. Trimming stripped 3 bases from V and 1 base from J, with 9 bases between. The CDR3 has 14 residues. Germline V lookup: CDR1 SNHLY, CDR2 FYNNEI.

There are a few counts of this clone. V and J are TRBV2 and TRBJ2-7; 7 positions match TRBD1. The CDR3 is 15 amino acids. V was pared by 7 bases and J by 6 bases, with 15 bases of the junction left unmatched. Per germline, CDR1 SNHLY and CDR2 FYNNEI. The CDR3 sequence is CASIPTDRVDSEQYF. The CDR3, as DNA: TGTGCCAGCATCCCCACCGACAGGGTTGATTCCGAGCAGTACTTC.

The CDR3 is CASSQDRGTGAYNEQFF. CDR3 coding DNA: TGTGCCAGCAGCCAAGATAGGGGGACAGGAGCCTACAATGAGCAGTTCTTC. This chain connects TRBV3-1 (or the pseudogene TRBV3-2) to TRBJ2-1; 8 bases match TRBD1. Germline lookup yields CDR1 LGHDT and CDR2 YNNKEL (reference sequence). This CDR3 has 17 residues. Trimming removed 0 bases from V and 2 bases from J; junction bases left unmatched: 6.

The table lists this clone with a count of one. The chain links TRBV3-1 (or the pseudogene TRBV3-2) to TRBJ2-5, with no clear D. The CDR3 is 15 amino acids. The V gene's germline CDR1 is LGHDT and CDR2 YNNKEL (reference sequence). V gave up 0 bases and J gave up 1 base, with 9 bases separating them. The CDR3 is CASSQERQFQETQYF. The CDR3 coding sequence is TGTGCCAGCAGCCAAGAACGCCAGTTCCAAGAGACCCAGTACTTC.

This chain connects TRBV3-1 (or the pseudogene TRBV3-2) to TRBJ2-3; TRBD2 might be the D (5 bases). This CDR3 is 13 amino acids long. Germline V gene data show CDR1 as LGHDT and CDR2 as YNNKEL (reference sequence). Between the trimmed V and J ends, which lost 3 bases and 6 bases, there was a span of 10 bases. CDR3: CASSQAIADTQYF. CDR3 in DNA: TGTGCCAGCAGCCAGGCGATAGCGGATACGCAGTATTTT.

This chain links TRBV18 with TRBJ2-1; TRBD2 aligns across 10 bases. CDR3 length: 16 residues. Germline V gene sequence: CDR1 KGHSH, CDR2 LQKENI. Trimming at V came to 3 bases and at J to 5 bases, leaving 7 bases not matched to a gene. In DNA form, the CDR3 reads TGTGCCAGCTCACCTCAGGGACTAGCGCTAAACAATGAGCAGTTCTTC. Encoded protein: CASSPQGLALNNEQFF.

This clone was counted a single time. The CDR3 loop reads CASSPPRTGEETQYF. DNA of the CDR3: TGTGCCAGCAGCCCGCCCCGGACAGGGGAAGAGACCCAGTACTTC. This chain connects TRBV7-9 to TRBJ2-5; 9 bases agree with TRBD1. This CDR3 comprises 15 residues. V lost 5 bases and J lost 3; bases outside the gene matches: 7. CDR1 is SEHNR, CDR2 FQNEAQ, per germline (reference sequence).

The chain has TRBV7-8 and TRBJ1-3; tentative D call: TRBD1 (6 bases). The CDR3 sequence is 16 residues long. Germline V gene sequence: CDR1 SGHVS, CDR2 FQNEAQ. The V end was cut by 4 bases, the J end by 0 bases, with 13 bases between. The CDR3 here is CASSSFRGISGNTIYF. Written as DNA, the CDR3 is TGTGCCAGCAGCTCCTTCAGGGGTATCTCTGGAAACACCATATATTTT.

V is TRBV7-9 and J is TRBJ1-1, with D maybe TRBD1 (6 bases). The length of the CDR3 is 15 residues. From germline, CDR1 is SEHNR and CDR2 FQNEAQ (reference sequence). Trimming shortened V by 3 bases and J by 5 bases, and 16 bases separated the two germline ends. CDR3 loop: CASSLFRGQGTEAFF. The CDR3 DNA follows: TGTGCCAGCAGCTTGTTTCGGGGACAAGGGACTGAAGCTTTCTTT.

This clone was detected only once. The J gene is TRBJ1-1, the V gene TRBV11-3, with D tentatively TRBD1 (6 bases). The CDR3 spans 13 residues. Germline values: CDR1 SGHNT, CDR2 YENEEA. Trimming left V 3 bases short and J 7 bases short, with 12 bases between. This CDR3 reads CASSFRRGGEAFF. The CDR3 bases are TGTGCCAGCAGCTTCAGGAGAGGGGGTGAAGCTTTCTTT.

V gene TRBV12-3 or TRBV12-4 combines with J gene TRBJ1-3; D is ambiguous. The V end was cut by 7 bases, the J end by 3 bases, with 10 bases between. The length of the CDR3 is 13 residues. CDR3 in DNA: TGTGCCAGCACCCTGGAGAGTGGAAACACCATATATTTT. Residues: CASTLESGNTIYF.

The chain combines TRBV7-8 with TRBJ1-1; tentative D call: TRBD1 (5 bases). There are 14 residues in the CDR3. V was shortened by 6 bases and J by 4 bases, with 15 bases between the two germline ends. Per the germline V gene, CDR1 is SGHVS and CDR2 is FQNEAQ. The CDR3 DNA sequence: TGTGCCAGCAGGAAGGGGCAGAAAGGCACTGAAGCTTTCTTT. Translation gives CASRKGQKGTEAFF.